The 19 T cell receptor beta chains below come from one sample, sequenced in a study of cytomegalovirus exposure and HLA in healthy donors. The study ran its PCR with 60 Vbeta and 13 Jbeta primers. Some clones are missing from TCRdb's copy, which holds only in-frame ones; the method was immunoSEQ multiplex PCR. The sample shows 200,000 or so clones, and approximately 0.74% sits with its ten largest clones. What was sequenced was PBMCs. The receptors originated from a boy between 10 and 17 years old in good health and CMV-seronegative.

J is TRBJ2-5 and V is TRBV7-9; 7 bases are a match to TRBD2. The length of the CDR3 is 16 residues. Germline-derived CDR1 and CDR2 are SEHNR and FQNEAQ (reference sequence). V was clipped by 2 bases and J by 5 bases; unmatched bases: 11. The CDR3 nucleotides are TGTGCCAGCAGCTTATTTATATTGGGGGGGGAGGAGACCCAGTACTTC. This translates into CASSLFILGGEETQYF. Looking up the rest from reference TRBV7-9 and TRBJ2-5 gives the full variable domain: DTGVSQNPRHKITKRGQNVTFRCDPISEHNRLYWYRQTLGQGPEFLTYFQNEAQLEKSRLLSDRFSAERPKGSFSTLEIQRTEQGDSAMYLCASSLFILGGEETQYFGPGTRLLVL.

The CDR3 loop reads CASSSSEEANEQFF. In DNA form, the CDR3 reads TGTGCCAGCAGTTCCTCGGAGGAGGCCAATGAGCAGTTCTTC. This sequence joins TRBV6-6 and TRBJ2-1; D is perhaps TRBD2 (5 bases). V gave up 4 bases and J gave up 6 bases, with 13 bases separating them. The germline V gene encodes CDR1 MNHNY and CDR2 SVGAGI (reference sequence). This CDR3 region has 14 residues.

The gene calls are TRBV6-5 and TRBJ1-2; D remains unclear. Germline CDR1 is MNHEY and CDR2 is SVGAGI. V lost 8 bases and J 4 bases, leaving 14 bases between the germline ends. The CDR3 runs 13 residues. CDR3 sequence reads: CASFTLASYGYTF. The DNA for the CDR3 is TGTGCCAGCTTTACCTTAGCGAGCTATGGCTACACCTTC.

CDR3 DNA sequence: TGTGCCAGCAGCTTACGTCCCCACCTAGCGAACACCGGGGAGCTGTTTTTT. Amino acid sequence: CASSLRPHLANTGELFF. The chain employs TRBV7-8 and TRBJ2-2; D remains unclear. Trimming took 2 bases from V and 0 from J, leaving 13 bases between them. The CDR3 is 17 amino acids. CDR1 and CDR2 (germline): SGHVS, FQNEAQ.

This chain links TRBV11-3 with TRBJ2-1; D might be TRBD2 (6 bases). The CDR3 extends over 14 amino acids. Trimming removed 5 bases at V and 5 bases at J, with 13 bases between. Germline assignment: CDR1 SGHNT and CDR2 YENEEA. This CDR3 reads CASSPIGGHNEQFF. CDR3 nucleotide sequence: TGTGCCAGCAGCCCAATCGGGGGACACAATGAGCAGTTCTTC.

V and J are TRBV7-3 and TRBJ2-2, with 11 bases identical to TRBD2. V lost 2 bases, J lost 7 bases, and 9 bases stayed unmatched. There are 17 residues in the CDR3. Germline lookup yields CDR1 SGHTA and CDR2 FQGTGA. The CDR3 region is CASSLGVAGGQVGELFF. The CDR3 DNA reads as TGTGCCAGCAGCTTAGGAGTAGCGGGGGGGCAAGTCGGGGAGCTGTTTTTT.

The chain joins TRBV21-1 to TRBJ2-2; the table calls TRBD1, which could not be checked here. TRBV21-1 is an annotated pseudogene. The CDR3 spans 16 residues. The CDR3 coding sequence is TGTGCCAGAGACGAGACACCCTACGCCAGCACCGGGGAGCTGTTTTTT. Protein: CARDETPYASTGELFF.

V usage is TRBV30 and J usage is TRBJ2-7; D may be TRBD1 (6 bases). Trimming left V 4 bases short and J 2 bases short, with 15 bases between. CDR1 GTSNPN and CDR2 SVGIG come from the germline V gene (reference sequence). The CDR3 is 14 amino acids. The CDR3 protein is CAWKGLAGAYEQYF. DNA of the CDR3: TGTGCCTGGAAAGGATTGGCAGGGGCCTACGAGCAGTACTTC.

The rearrangement uses TRBV9 and TRBJ2-7, with a possible D match to TRBD1 (6 bases). Trimming removed 0 bases from V and 2 bases from J, with 15 bases in between. Germline V gene data show CDR1 as SGDLS and CDR2 as YYNGEE. This CDR3 comprises 16 residues. CDR3 in amino acids: CASSVDPPTGAYEQYF. CDR3 DNA: TGTGCCAGCAGCGTAGACCCCCCGACAGGAGCCTACGAGCAGTACTTC.

This chain connects TRBV7-9 to TRBJ1-1, with D uncertain. Germline values: CDR1 SEHNR, CDR2 FQNEAQ (reference sequence). CDR3 length: 13 residues. V lost 2 bases and J 7 bases, leaving 11 bases between the germline ends. Written as DNA, the CDR3 is TGTGCCAGCAGCTTAAAGGCGTCGGGTGAAGCTTTCTTT. This gives the protein CASSLKASGEAFF.

The chain joins TRBV9 to TRBJ1-3; 9 bases map to TRBD1. J was trimmed by 11 bases and V by 2 bases; bases with no gene match: 17. Per the germline V gene, CDR1 is SGDLS and CDR2 is YYNGEE. This CDR3 has 17 amino acids. The CDR3 spells CASSVSGRGQGPNAIYF. The CDR3 DNA reads as TGTGCCAGCAGCGTCAGTGGAAGGGGACAGGGCCCGAATGCCATATATTTT.

Points on this clone: Different DNA sequences within this sample yield the same CDR3. This chain links TRBV7-9 with TRBJ2-5, with 7 bases matching TRBD1. Looked up from germline, CDR1 is SEHNR and CDR2 is FQNEAQ (reference sequence). The CDR3 sequence is 13 residues long. The J segment lost 2 bases and the V segment lost 3 bases, leaving 0 bases of the junction unmatched. In DNA form, the CDR3 reads TGTGCCAGCAGCTTGGGACAGCAAGAGACCCAGTACTTC. It encodes CASSLGQQETQYF.

The V and J genes are TRBV2 and TRBJ1-4, with D perhaps matching TRBD1 (6 bases). From germline, CDR1 is SNHLY and CDR2 FYNNEI. The CDR3 has 16 amino acids. Trimming left V 6 bases short and J 3 bases short, with 17 bases between. The CDR3 protein is CASRVIRGAANEKLFF. The CDR3 DNA is TGTGCCAGCAGAGTAATCCGGGGGGCGGCTAATGAAAAACTGTTTTTT.

The V and J genes are TRBV28 and TRBJ1-5; D unclear. With 5 bases removed from V and 3 bases from J, the gap between germline ends came to 14 bases. Germline V gene sequence: CDR1 MDHEN, CDR2 SYDVKM. The length of the CDR3 is 15 residues. The CDR3 DNA reads TGTGCCAGCAGTCGCGGAGAACTATACAATCAGCCCCAGCATTTT. Translated, it gives CASSRGELYNQPQHF.

The rearrangement joins TRBV6-5 to TRBJ2-3; D possibly corresponds to TRBD2 (6 bases). The CDR3 has 14 amino acids. Trimming took 6 bases from V and 4 from J, leaving 14 bases between them. Germline CDR1 and CDR2: MNHEY and SVGAGI. In DNA form, the CDR3 reads TGTGCCAGCAGCTGGGGGACTTGGTCAGATACGCAGTATTTT. Translation: CASSWGTWSDTQYF.

The chain has TRBV7-8 and TRBJ2-1; 8 positions match TRBD2. The germline V gene has CDR1 SGHVS and CDR2 FQNEAQ. Trimming removed 7 bases from V and 3 bases from J; junction bases left unmatched: 8. This CDR3 is 15 amino acids long. CDR3 DNA sequence: TGTGCCAGCAACCCCTTTCGGGGGGGCTACAATGAGCAGTTCTTC. Its translation is CASNPFRGGYNEQFF.

The genes are TRBV6-4 and TRBJ2-2; TRBD1 agrees at 7 bases. The CDR3 has 13 amino acids. From germline, CDR1 is MRHNA and CDR2 SNTAGT. The V segment lost 11 bases and the J segment 4 bases; nucleotides outside the gene matches: 7. CDR3 in amino acids: CAPQAGGTGELFF. The DNA for the CDR3 is TGTGCCCCCCAGGCAGGGGGCACCGGGGAGCTGTTTTTT.

For this clone: Other DNA sequences within the sample encode an identical CDR3. The V and J genes are TRBV29-1 and TRBJ1-2; 12 bases map to TRBD1. CDR1 SQVTM and CDR2 ANQGSEA come from the germline V gene. This CDR3 is built from 16 residues. Trimming cost V 3 bases and J 6 bases; bases outside gene matches: 11. The CDR3 bases are TGCAGCGTTGATTCATCGGGACAGGGGGCCGGTAATGGCTACACCTTC. This encodes CSVDSSGQGAGNGYTF.

This rearrangement joins TRBV30 to TRBJ1-5; D remains ambiguous. V gave up 0 bases and J gave up 2 bases, with 5 bases separating them. CDR1 GTSNPN and CDR2 SVGIG come from the germline V gene (reference sequence). There are 13 residues in the CDR3. CDR3 bases: TGTGCCTGGAGTGTACTGGGCAATCAGCCCCAGCATTTT. Translating gives CAWSVLGNQPQHF.